The sequence of this T cell receptor beta chain was determined in a study of cytomegalovirus exposure and HLA in healthy donors. PCR used 60 Vbeta primers and 13 Jbeta primers. Clones were read by immunoSEQ multiplex PCR, and TCRdb kept only the in-frame ones, dropping some. This sample's table has some 110,000 clones. The CDR3 loop spans 16 amino acids. CDR1 and CDR2 from the germline V gene are SGHTA and FQGNSA. Germline trimming cut 3 bases from V and 5 bases from J; bases unmatched to any gene: 11. The source material was PBMCs. The V and J genes are TRBV7-2 and TRBJ2-7; 9 bases agree with TRBD1. The receptor was derived from a man between 25 and 39 years old in good health and CMV-seronegative. This CDR3 reads CASSFRPGQGRHEQYF. The CDR3 DNA reads as TGTGCCAGCAGCTTCCGGCCGGGACAGGGTCGTCACGAGCAGTACTTC.